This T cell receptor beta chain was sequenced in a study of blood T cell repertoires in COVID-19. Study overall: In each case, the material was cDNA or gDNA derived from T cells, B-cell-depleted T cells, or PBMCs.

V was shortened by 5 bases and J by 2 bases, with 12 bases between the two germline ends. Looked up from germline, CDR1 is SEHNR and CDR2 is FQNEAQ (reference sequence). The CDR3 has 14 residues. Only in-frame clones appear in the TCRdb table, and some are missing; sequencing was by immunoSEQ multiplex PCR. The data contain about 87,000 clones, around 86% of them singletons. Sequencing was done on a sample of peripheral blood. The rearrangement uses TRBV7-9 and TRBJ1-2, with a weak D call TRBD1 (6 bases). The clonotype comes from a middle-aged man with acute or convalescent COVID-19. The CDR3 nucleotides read TGTGCCAGCAGCATAAACCAGGGGAACTATGGCTACACCTTC. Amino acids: CASSINQGNYGYTF.